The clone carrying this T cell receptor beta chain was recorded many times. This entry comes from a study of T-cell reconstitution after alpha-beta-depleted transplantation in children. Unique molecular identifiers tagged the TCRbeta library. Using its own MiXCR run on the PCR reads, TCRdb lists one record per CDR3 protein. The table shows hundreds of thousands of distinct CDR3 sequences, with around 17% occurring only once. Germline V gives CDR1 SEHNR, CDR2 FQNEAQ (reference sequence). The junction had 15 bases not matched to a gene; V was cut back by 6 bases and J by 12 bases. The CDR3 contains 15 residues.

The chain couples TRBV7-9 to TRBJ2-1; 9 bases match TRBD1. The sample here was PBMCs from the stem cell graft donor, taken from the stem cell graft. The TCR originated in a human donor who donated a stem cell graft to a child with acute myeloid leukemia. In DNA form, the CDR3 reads TGTGCCAGCAGGGCTACAGGGGGCACCGCCTTATGGCAGTTCTTC. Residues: CASRATGGTALWQFF.